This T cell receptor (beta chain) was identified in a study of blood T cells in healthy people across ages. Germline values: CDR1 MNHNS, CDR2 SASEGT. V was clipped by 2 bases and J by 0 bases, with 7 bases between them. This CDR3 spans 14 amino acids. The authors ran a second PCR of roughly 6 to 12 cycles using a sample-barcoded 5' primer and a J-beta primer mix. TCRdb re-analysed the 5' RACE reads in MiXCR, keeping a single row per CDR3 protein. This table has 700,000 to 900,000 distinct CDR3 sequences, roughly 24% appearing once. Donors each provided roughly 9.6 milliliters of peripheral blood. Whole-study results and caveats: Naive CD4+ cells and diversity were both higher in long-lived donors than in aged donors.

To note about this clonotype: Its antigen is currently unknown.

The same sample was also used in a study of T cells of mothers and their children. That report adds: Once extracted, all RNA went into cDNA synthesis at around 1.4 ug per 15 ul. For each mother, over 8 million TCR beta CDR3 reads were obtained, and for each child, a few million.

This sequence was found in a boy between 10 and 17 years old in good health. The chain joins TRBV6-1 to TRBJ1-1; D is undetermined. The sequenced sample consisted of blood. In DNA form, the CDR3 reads TGTGCCAGCAGTGAAACTCCTCTGAACACTGAAGCTTTCTTT. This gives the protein CASSETPLNTEAFF.